The T cell receptor beta chain under discussion was sequenced for a study of blood T cell repertoires in COVID-19. The table came from immunoSEQ multiplex PCR; TCRdb's copy has only in-frame clones and leaves some out. The repertoire holds around 250,000 clones, with approximately 82% as singletons. The CDR3 spans 13 residues. Looked up from germline, CDR1 is MNHEY and CDR2 is SMNVEV (reference sequence). The V gene lost 8 bases and the J gene lost 1 base, with 12 bases spanning the gap. Sequencing used peripheral blood. The sequence came from a man aged 55 to 70 who had recovered from COVID-19. The chain combines TRBV27 with TRBJ2-7; D is ambiguous. The CDR3 nucleotides are TGTGCCAGCCGAAGGCACGGGTCCTACGAGCAGTACTTC. Its translation: CASRRHGSYEQYF.